These 17 T cell receptor beta chains share one sample of origin, sequenced in a study of blood T cell repertoires in COVID-19. Using immunoSEQ multiplex PCR, the repertoire was profiled, and TCRdb retains in-frame clones only, with some absent. This table holds under 200,000 clones, about nine tenths found once. Sequenced sample: peripheral blood. The receptors derive from a man aged 70 or older with acute or convalescent COVID-19.

V and J are TRBV4-1 and TRBJ1-1; D is unresolved. Trimming shortened V by 2 bases and J by 12 bases, and 13 bases separated the two germline ends. The V gene's germline CDR1 is MGHRA and CDR2 YSYEKL. There are 12 residues in the CDR3. The CDR3 loop reads CASSQPLRVTFF. The CDR3 DNA reads as TGCGCCAGCAGCCAACCCCTGAGGGTTACTTTCTTT.

This chain links TRBV6-2 or TRBV6-3 with TRBJ2-1, with D possibly matching TRBD1 (6 bases). V was shortened by 5 bases and J by 5 bases, with 19 bases between the two germline ends. This CDR3 has 16 amino acids. In germline, CDR1 is MNHEY, CDR2 SVGEGT. The chain's CDR3 is CASSRRPRDTDNEQFF. The CDR3 bases are TGTGCCAGCAGTCGACGACCCCGGGACACAGACAATGAGCAGTTCTTC.

This clone was detected once. The V gene is TRBV9, the J gene TRBJ1-2, with D possibly matching TRBD1 (6 bases). The germline V gene encodes CDR1 SGDLS and CDR2 YYNGEE. Trimming shortened V by 0 bases and J by 3 bases, and 12 bases separated the two germline ends. The CDR3 extends over 15 amino acids. This CDR3 reads CASSVEIGGDYGYTF. Written as DNA, the CDR3 is TGTGCCAGCAGCGTAGAAATAGGGGGGGACTATGGCTACACCTTC.

The chain is built from TRBV20-1 and TRBJ1-5; no clear D. Germline V lookup: CDR1 DFQATT, CDR2 SNEGSKA (reference sequence). The ends were cut back, 6 bases at V and 4 bases at J, with 7 bases in the middle. The CDR3 is made up of 11 amino acids. CDR3 coding DNA: TGCAGTGCATTGACAAATCAGCCCCAGCATTTT. Protein: CSALTNQPQHF.

This sequence joins TRBV3-1 (or the pseudogene TRBV3-2) and TRBJ2-2, with 13 bases that match TRBD2. This CDR3 is 15 amino acids long. The V gene's germline CDR1 is LGHDT and CDR2 YNNKEL (reference sequence). The trim removed 4 bases at V and 5 bases at J, leaving 1 base unmatched. The CDR3 loop reads CASSLGLAGTGELFF. CDR3 DNA: TGTGCCAGCAGCCTGGGACTAGCGGGGACCGGGGAGCTGTTTTTT.

The chain joins TRBV25-1 to TRBJ2-7; tentative D call: TRBD1 (6 bases). The V and J ends lost 6 bases and 7 bases respectively, with 25 bases between them. Germline V gene data show CDR1 as MGHDK and CDR2 as SYGVNS. This CDR3 is built from 16 residues. CDR3 sequence (DNA): TGTGCCAGCAGGGACGAGGTGAAGGGGGACGTAGGGGAGCAGTACTTC. Amino acid sequence: CASRDEVKGDVGEQYF.

The chain uses TRBV19 and TRBJ2-2, with a possible D match to TRBD2 (5 bases). Trimming removed 6 bases from V and 8 bases from J, with 16 bases in between. The CDR3 is 14 amino acids. The germline gives CDR1 LNHDA, CDR2 SQIVND (reference sequence). CDR3 DNA: TGTGCCAGTAGCCCCGGAGGCTTTAGGGGGGAGCTGTTTTTT. Translating it yields CASSPGGFRGELFF.

This chain uses TRBV3-1 (or the pseudogene TRBV3-2) with TRBJ2-5; TRBD2 matches at 10 bases. Germline lookup yields CDR1 LGHDT and CDR2 YNNKEL (reference sequence). Trimming took 8 bases from V and 1 from J; bases not matched to a gene: 4. There are 14 residues in the CDR3. The CDR3 region has the DNA TGTGCCAGCCGCTTAGCGGGGGGCCAAGAGACCCAGTACTTC. Translating gives CASRLAGGQETQYF.

The chain links TRBV28 to TRBJ2-7, with 7 positions matching TRBD2. CDR1 MDHEN and CDR2 SYDVKM come from the germline V gene. The CDR3 covers 14 residues. After removal of 4 bases from V and 4 bases from J, the junction contained 7 bases not matched to a gene. Here the CDR3 DNA reads TGTGCCAGCAGTTCTCCCGGCGGGAGTTACGAGCAGTACTTC. It yields the protein CASSSPGGSYEQYF.

V usage is TRBV5-4 and J usage is TRBJ1-2, with D perhaps TRBD1 (5 bases). This CDR3 is 9 amino acids long. CDR1 and CDR2 (germline): SGHNT, YYREEE (reference sequence). V was shortened by 8 bases and J by 14 bases, with 13 bases between the two germline ends. CDR3 nucleotide sequence: TGTGCCAGACCAACAGGCCAAACCTTC. Its protein is CARPTGQTF.

The chain joins TRBV5-4 to TRBJ2-7, with 7 bases that match TRBD1. The CDR3 consists of 13 residues. Germline V CDR1 and CDR2: SGHNT, YYREEE (reference sequence). V shed 3 bases and J 6 bases; nucleotides not matched to a gene: 6. The DNA of the CDR3 is TGTGCCAGCAGCTATGACAGGGCCCGCGAGCAGTACTTC. This gives the protein CASSYDRAREQYF.

The rearrangement joins TRBV2 to TRBJ1-5, with a tentative D call TRBD1 (6 bases). Germline V gene sequence: CDR1 SNHLY, CDR2 FYNNEI. This CDR3 is built from 16 residues. V lost 0 bases and J lost 0, with 9 bases in between. CDR3 coding DNA: TGTGCCAGCAGTGAAGCAGGGGGGGATAGCAATCAGCCCCAGCATTTT. Protein product: CASSEAGGDSNQPQHF.

J is TRBJ1-5 and V is TRBV2; 9 bases are shared with TRBD1. The CDR3 totals 15 residues. The germline V gene encodes CDR1 SNHLY and CDR2 FYNNEI. J lost 2 bases, V lost 5 bases, and 4 bases had no gene match. CDR3 region: CASSPWTGGNQPQHF. The CDR3 DNA reads TGTGCCAGCAGTCCCTGGACAGGGGGCAATCAGCCCCAGCATTTT. Combining the CDR3 with reference TRBV2 and TRBJ1-5 gives the whole variable domain EPEVTQTPSHQVTQMGQEVILRCVPISNHLYFYWYRQILGQKVEFLVSFYNNEISEKSEIFDDQFSVERPDGSNFTLKIRSTKLEDSAMYFCASSPWTGGNQPQHFGDGTRLSIL.

The V gene is TRBV19, the J gene TRBJ2-7; TRBD2 matches 7 bases. The V gene's germline CDR1 is LNHDA and CDR2 SQIVND (reference sequence). The CDR3 has 15 residues. V was pared by 4 bases and J by 2 bases, with 8 bases of the junction left unmatched. The CDR3 DNA reads TGTGCCAGTAGTACGCAGCGGGGTACTCCCTACGAGCAGTACTTC. Protein: CASSTQRGTPYEQYF.

CDR3 loop: CASSSTTGVNTEAFF. The CDR3, as DNA: TGCGCCAGCAGCTCTACGACAGGGGTGAACACTGAAGCTTTCTTT. This chain uses TRBV5-1 with TRBJ1-1; the match to TRBD1 covers 8 bases. V shed 3 bases, J shed 0 bases, and the junction held 4 bases outside the gene matches. From germline, CDR1 is SGHRS and CDR2 YFSETQ. The CDR3 is made up of 15 amino acids.

This chain connects TRBV7-2 to TRBJ1-4; the D gene is possibly TRBD1 (5 bases). The CDR3 runs 16 residues. Germline-derived CDR1 and CDR2 are SGHTA and FQGNSA. The V end was cut by 2 bases, the J end by 4 bases, with 14 bases between. The DNA for the CDR3 is TGTGCCAGCAGCTTATATCAGGGTTCGGGTAATGAAAAACTGTTTTTT. Protein sequence: CASSLYQGSGNEKLFF.

This chain links TRBV20-1 with TRBJ1-4; D is perhaps TRBD1 (6 bases). CDR3 length equals 13 residues. V was shortened by 3 bases and J by 5 bases, with 10 bases between the two germline ends. CDR1 and CDR2 (germline): DFQATT, SNEGSKA (reference sequence). CDR3 sequence: CSASEGGNEKLFF. CDR3 nucleotides: TGCAGTGCTAGTGAGGGGGGGAATGAAAAACTGTTTTTT.